Below, one T cell receptor beta chain is given with its context. V shed 0 bases and J shed 8 bases, with 7 bases lying between them. The CDR3 totals 11 residues. Per the germline V gene, CDR1 is GTSNPN and CDR2 is SVGIG (reference sequence). This sample was taken from a study of T cell changes during pregnancy in multiple sclerosis. Assay used: immunoSEQ multiplex PCR; TCRdb lists only in-frame clones, some missing. The sample has roughly 100,000 clones, 91% seen once. The chain employs TRBV30 and TRBJ1-1; D remains unclear. The material sequenced was peripheral blood, taken after pregnancy. The TCR originated in a female donor in good health, enrolled as a control in a pregnancy study. This chain's CDR3 is CAWSVQQEAFF. CDR3 nucleotide sequence: TGTGCCTGGAGTGTACAACAGGAAGCTTTCTTT.